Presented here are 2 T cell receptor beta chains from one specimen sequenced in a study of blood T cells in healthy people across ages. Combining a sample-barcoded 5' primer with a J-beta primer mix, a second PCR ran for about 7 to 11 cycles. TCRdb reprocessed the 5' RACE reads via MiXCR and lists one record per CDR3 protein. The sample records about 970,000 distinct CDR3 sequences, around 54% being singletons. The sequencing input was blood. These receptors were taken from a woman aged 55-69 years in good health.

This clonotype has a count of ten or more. CDR3 bases: TGCAGCGTCCTTAGCGGGCATACGCAGTATTTT. This sequence encodes CSVLSGHTQYF. This chain joins TRBV29-1 and TRBJ2-3; 7 bases line up with TRBD2. Germline V gives CDR1 SQVTM, CDR2 ANQGSEA. This CDR3 is built from 11 residues. The junction had 4 bases not matched to a gene; V was cut back by 6 bases and J by 7 bases.

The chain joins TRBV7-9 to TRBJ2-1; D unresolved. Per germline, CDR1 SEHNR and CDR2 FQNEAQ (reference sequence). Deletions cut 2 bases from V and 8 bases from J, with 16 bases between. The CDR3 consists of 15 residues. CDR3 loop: CASSLKFKEYHEQFF. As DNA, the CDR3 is TGTGCCAGCAGCTTAAAATTTAAGGAGTATCATGAGCAGTTCTTC. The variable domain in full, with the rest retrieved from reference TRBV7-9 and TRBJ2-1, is DTGVSQNPRHKITKRGQNVTFRCDPISEHNRLYWYRQTLGQGPEFLTYFQNEAQLEKSRLLSDRFSAERPKGSFSTLEIQRTEQGDSAMYLCASSLKFKEYHEQFFGPGTRLTVL.